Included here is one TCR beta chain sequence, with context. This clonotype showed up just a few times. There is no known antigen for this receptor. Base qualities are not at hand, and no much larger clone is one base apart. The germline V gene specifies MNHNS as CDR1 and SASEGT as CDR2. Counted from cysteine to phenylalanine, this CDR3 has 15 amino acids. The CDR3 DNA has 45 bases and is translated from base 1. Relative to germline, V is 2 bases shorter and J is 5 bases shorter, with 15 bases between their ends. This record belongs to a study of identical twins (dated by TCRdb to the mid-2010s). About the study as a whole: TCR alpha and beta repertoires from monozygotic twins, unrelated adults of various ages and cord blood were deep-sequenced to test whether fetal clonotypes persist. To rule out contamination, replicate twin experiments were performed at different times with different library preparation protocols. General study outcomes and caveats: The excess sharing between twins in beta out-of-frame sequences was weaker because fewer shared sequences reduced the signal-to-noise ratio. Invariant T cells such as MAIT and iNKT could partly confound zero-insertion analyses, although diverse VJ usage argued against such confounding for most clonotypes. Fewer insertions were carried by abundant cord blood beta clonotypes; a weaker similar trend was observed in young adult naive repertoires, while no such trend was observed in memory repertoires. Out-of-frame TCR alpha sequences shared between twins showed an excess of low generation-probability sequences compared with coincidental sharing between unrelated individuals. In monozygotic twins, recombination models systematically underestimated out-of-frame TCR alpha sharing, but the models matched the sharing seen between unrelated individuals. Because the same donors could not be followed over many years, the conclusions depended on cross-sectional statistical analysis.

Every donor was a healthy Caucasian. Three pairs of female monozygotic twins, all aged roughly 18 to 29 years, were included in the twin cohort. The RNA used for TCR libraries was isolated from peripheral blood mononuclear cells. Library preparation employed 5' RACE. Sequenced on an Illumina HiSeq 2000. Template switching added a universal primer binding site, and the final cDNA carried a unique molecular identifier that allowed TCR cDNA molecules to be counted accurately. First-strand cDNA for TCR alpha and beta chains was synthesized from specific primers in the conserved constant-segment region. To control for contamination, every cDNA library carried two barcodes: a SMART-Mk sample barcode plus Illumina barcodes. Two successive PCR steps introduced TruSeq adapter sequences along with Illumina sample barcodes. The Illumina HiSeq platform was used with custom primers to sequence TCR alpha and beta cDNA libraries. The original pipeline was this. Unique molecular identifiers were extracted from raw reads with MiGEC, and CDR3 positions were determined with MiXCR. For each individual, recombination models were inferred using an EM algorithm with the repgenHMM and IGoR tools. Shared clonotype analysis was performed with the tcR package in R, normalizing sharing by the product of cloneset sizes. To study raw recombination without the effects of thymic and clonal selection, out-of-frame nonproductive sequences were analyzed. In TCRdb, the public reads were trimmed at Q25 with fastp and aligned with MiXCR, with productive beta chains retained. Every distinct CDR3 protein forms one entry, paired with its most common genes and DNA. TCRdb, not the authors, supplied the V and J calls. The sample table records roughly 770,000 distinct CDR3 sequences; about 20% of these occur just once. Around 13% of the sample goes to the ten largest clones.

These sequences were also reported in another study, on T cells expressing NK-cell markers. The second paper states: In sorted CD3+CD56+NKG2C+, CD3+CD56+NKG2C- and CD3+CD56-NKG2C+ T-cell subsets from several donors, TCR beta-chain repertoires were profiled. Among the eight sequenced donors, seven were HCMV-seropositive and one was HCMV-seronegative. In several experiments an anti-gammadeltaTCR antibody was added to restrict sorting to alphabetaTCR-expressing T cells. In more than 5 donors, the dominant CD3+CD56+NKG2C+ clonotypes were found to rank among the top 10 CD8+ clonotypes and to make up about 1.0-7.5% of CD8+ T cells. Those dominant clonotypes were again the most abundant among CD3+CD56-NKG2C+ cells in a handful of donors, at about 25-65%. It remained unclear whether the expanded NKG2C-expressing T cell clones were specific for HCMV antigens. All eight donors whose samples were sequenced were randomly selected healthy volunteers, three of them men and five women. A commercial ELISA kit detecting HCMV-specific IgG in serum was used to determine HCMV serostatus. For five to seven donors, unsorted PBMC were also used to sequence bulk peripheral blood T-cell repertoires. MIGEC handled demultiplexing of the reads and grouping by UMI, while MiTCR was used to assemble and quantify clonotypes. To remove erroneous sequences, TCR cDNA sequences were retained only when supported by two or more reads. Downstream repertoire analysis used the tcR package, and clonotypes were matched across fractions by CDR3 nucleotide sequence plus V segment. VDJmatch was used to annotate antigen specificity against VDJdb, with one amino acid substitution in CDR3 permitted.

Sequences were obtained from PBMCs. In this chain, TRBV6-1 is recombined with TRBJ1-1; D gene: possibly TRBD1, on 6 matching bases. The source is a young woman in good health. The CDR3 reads CASSETIPGVTEAFF. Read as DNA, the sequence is TGTGCCAGCAGTGAAACAATTCCAGGGGTTACTGAAGCTTTCTTT.